This is a list of T cell receptor beta chains from one sample in a study of beta chain features in type 1 diabetes. Only in-frame clones appear in the TCRdb table, and some are missing; sequencing was by immunoSEQ multiplex PCR. The sample has 330,000 or so clones, roughly a fifth seen once. Material: naive CD4+ T cells from blood. The receptors here all came from a woman between 18 and 29 years old in good health. Each CDR3 is given with its conserved first and last residue. Each record gives: D gene, J gene, V gene, clone size, CDR3 protein. A D gene is named only where the DNA matches it firmly. Clone size, where shown, is once, few, many, or a class for clones that have expanded.

NA TRBJ2-3 TRBV4-1 NA CASSRPGQINTDTQYF
NA TRBJ1-1 TRBV29-1 NA CSVEGVQGYTEAFF
NA TRBJ2-1 TRBV9 few CASSVGRGVGAYNEQFF
NA TRBJ1-2 TRBV30 few CAWIWTTHYGYTF
NA TRBJ1-2 TRBV6-5 few CASSYPNGGVYVYTF
NA TRBJ1-3 TRBV7-9 few CASSPLTGYSGNTIYF
NA TRBJ2-5 TRBV18 few CASHRDLQETQYF
TRBD1 TRBJ1-1 TRBV27 NA CASSLLKTGGRFTEAFF
NA TRBJ1-2 TRBV4-3 few CASSRASYGYTF
NA TRBJ2-3 TRBV30 few CAWSEQQGDTQYF
TRBD2 TRBJ2-1 TRBV18 NA CASSPPGLAGNEQFF
NA TRBJ2-7 TRBV7-2 few CASSLAVEEEQYF
TRBD1 TRBJ1-1 TRBV30 few CAWDGTANTEAFF
NA TRBJ2-3 TRBV4-1 few CASSLYTDTQYF
NA TRBJ2-6 TRBV2 NA CASSDHSRVGISGANVLTF
NA TRBJ2-3 TRBV5-1 NA CASSLMTHPSTDTQYF
TRBD1 TRBJ2-1 TRBV5-1 NA CASSPQPTGSSYNEQFF
TRBD2 TRBJ2-2 TRBV5-1 few CASSFSSGRNTGELFF
NA TRBJ2-7 TRBV2 few CASKQANYEQYF
TRBD2 TRBJ2-1 TRBV23-1 NA CASSPPAGLAYNEQFF
NA TRBJ2-3 TRBV5-1 NA CASSLAPGTDTQYF
NA TRBJ2-5 TRBV25-1 NA CASSESTAQETQYF
NA TRBJ2-7 TRBV2 few CASRDLTSTFSYEQYF
TRBD2 TRBJ2-5 TRBV7-2 NA CASSLGTGWTSGETQYF
NA TRBJ1-5 TRBV28 few CATLTAGQPQHF
NA TRBJ1-4 TRBV9 few CASSVGLSNEKLFF
NA TRBJ1-2 TRBV11-3 NA CASSLDSNYGYTF
NA TRBJ2-1 TRBV5-1 NA CASSPGQIANEQFF
TRBD1 TRBJ1-5 TRBV4-1 few CASSQEEGQAYQPQHF
NA TRBJ1-5 TRBV30 NA CAWSSTSREPQHF
NA TRBJ1-1 TRBV6-1 NA CASSDTPGTEAFF
NA TRBJ1-2 TRBV29-1 few CSVRREGRLYGYTF
NA TRBJ1-2 TRBV5-1 NA CASRQVVEPANYGYTF
TRBD1 TRBJ2-7 TRBV29-1 NA CSVRDRGPAREQYF
NA TRBJ2-6 TRBV18 few CASSPTRTGANVLTF
NA TRBJ1-2 TRBV15 few CATSTGTTNYGYTF
TRBD1 TRBJ1-2 TRBV4-1 few CASSQPGQGNYGYTF
NA TRBJ2-2 TRBV19 NA CASTSGGTSGELFF
TRBD2 TRBJ2-3 TRBV7-9 few CASRPTLAGVDTQYF
NA TRBJ2-7 TRBV27 NA CASSLHMGPYEQYF
TRBD2 TRBJ2-5 TRBV2 few CASRTLAGETQYF
NA TRBJ1-3 TRBV4-1 NA CASSQDSGSGNTIYF
NA TRBJ2-7 TRBV30 few CAFSYGGSYEQYF
NA TRBJ1-5 TRBV2 once CASTTGTGQPQHF
NA TRBJ2-1 TRBV5-1 NA CASSLADTTYNEQFF
NA TRBJ1-1 TRBV29-1 NA CSVEAGVEAFF
TRBD2 TRBJ2-2 TRBV6-6 few CASSYSREGTGELFF
TRBD2 TRBJ2-1 TRBV4-1 NA CASSRSRTSGRAGYNEQFF